These T cell receptor beta chains were read from a single sample in a study of post-analysis software for immune sequencing data. MiXCR was run by TCRdb on the PCR reads, yielding one entry per CDR3 protein. Among hundreds of thousands of distinct CDR3 sequences listed, 30% were seen once. Sequenced material: blood. Every receptor here comes from a girl under 18 with multiple sclerosis. CDR3s include the opening cysteine and the closing phenylalanine or tryptophan. The D gene is left open where the match is weak. Clone size appears in some rows only: once, few, many, or a class for an expanded clone.

clone_size d_call j_call v_call cdr3_nt cdr3_aa
few . TRBJ2-7 TRBV20-1 TGCAGTGCCCGCCAAGGCTTGAGAAGCTCCTACGAGCAGTACTTC CSARQGLRSSYEQYF
few . TRBJ2-1 TRBV20-1 TGCAGTGCCAAAGGGACCAACGCGCGGTACAATGAGCAGTTCTTC CSAKGTNARYNEQFF
. TRBD1 TRBJ1-5 TRBV20-1 TGCAGTGCTAGAGCCGGGACAGTGTTGCAGCCCCAGCATTTT CSARAGTVLQPQHF
. TRBD1 TRBJ2-3 TRBV7-7 TGTGCTAGCAGCCCCGGGACAGGGGGGCCCGATACGCAGTATTTT CASSPGTGGPDTQYF
. . TRBJ2-1 TRBV4-1 TGCGCCAGCAGAGCCATAGCTTCCTTAGAGAATGAGCAGTTCTTC CASRAIASLENEQFF
few . TRBJ2-6 TRBV20-1 TGCAGTGCGATACCGACGACACCTAGCTCTGGGGCCAACGTCCTGACTTTC CSAIPTTPSSGANVLTF
. . TRBJ1-2 TRBV20-1 TGCAGTGCTAGAGATGAACGGGGGGCTAACTATGGCTACACCTTC CSARDERGANYGYTF
. . TRBJ2-3 TRBV29-1 TGCAGCGTTGAGCAGGGTCCCACAGATACGCAGTATTTT CSVEQGPTDTQYF
. . TRBJ2-7 TRBV9 TGTGCCAGCAGCGGGACAGCAAGCTCCTACGAGCAGTACTTC CASSGTASSYEQYF
few TRBD2 TRBJ2-7 TRBV10-3 TGTGCCATCAGTGAGTACCCCCGGCTAGCGGGGGCCTACGAGCAGTACTTC CAISEYPRLAGAYEQYF
many . TRBJ1-2 TRBV5-1 TGCGCCAGCAGCTTGGACTATGGCTACACCTTC CASSLDYGYTF
. . TRBJ1-2 TRBV7-2 TGTGCCAGCAGCCCCGCGTGGACCTATGGCTACACCTTC CASSPAWTYGYTF
few . TRBJ2-5 TRBV5-1 TGCGCCAGCAGCTATAGGCAATTACAGCAAGAGACCCAGTACTTC CASSYRQLQQETQYF
few . TRBJ2-5 TRBV10-3 TGTGCCACTGGGGGAGCAGGGGCAGAGACCCAGTACTTC CATGGAGAETQYF
many . TRBJ2-1 TRBV4-3 TGCGCCAGACGGCAGGCCCTCTACAATGAGCAGTTCTTC CARRQALYNEQFF
few . TRBJ2-7 TRBV24-1 TGTGCCACCAGTGACCAGGCTAAGCCTATCGACGAGCAGTACTTC CATSDQAKPIDEQYF
. . TRBJ2-5 TRBV3-1 TGTGCCAGCAGCCATCGCGGTCCTGGGGGGCAGTACTTC CASSHRGPGGQYF
. . TRBJ2-1 TRBV7-9 TGTGCCAGCACCCTGGGGGGCGGAAGGGAGGTGGAGCAGTTCTTC CASTLGGGREVEQFF
. TRBD2 TRBJ2-1 TRBV29-1 TGCAGCGTAGATAGACTAGCGTACAATGAGCAGTTCTTC CSVDRLAYNEQFF
few . TRBJ2-3 TRBV29-1 TGCAGCGCTGGCCAGGGGTTGGGGACAGATACGCAGTATTTT CSAGQGLGTDTQYF
few TRBD1 TRBJ2-7 TRBV6-6 TGTGCCAGCAGTTATGGGGACAGGGTTGGGGAGCAGTACTTC CASSYGDRVGEQYF
. . TRBJ2-7 TRBV4-3 TGCGCCAGCAGCCAAAACCTCGGGAATGAGGTTTACGAGCAGTACTTC CASSQNLGNEVYEQYF
few TRBD2 TRBJ2-7 TRBV18 TGTGCCAGCTCACCGACTAGCGGGAGTTCCCACGAGCAGTACTTC CASSPTSGSSHEQYF
. . TRBJ2-7 TRBV20-1 TGCAGTGCTAGAGGTGAACAAACCTACGAGCAGTACTTC CSARGEQTYEQYF
. TRBD1 TRBJ1-1 TRBV7-9 TGTGCCAGCAGCATGGACAGGGATGAAGCTTTCTTT CASSMDRDEAFF
few . TRBJ2-5 TRBV24-1 TGTGCCACCAGTACAGGGGAGACCCAGTACTTC CATSTGETQYF
. . TRBJ2-4 TRBV3-1 TGTGCCAGCAGCCTCGGGCCATTCGTTGAGCAGTACTTC CASSLGPFVEQYF
. . TRBJ2-2 TRBV29-1 TGCAGCGTCGCGCAAGGGACTCCCGGGGAGCTGTTTTTT CSVAQGTPGELFF
. . TRBJ2-1 TRBV29-1 TGCAGCGCCCCATCGGGCGGCGGGTTCTACAATGAGCAGTTCTTC CSAPSGGGFYNEQFF
. . TRBJ2-2 TRBV15 TGTGCCACCAGCAGAGTGAGGTCCGGGGAGCTGTTTTTT CATSRVRSGELFF
. . TRBJ2-5 TRBV20-1 TGCAGTGCTAGCGGCGGGGTGAGTGAGCAGTACTTC CSASGGVSEQYF
many TRBD2 TRBJ2-1 TRBV12-5 TGTGCTAGTGGCCGCCATCCCGGGGGGAGCGGGGGCTCCTACAATGAGCAGTTCTTC CASGRHPGGSGGSYNEQFF
. TRBD2 TRBJ2-1 TRBV7-2 TGTGCCAGCAGCCCCAGGACTAGGTCTGATAATGAGCAGTTCTTC CASSPRTRSDNEQFF
. . TRBJ1-4 TRBV10-3 TGTGCCATCAGGGCCACAGAGTCAAATGAAAAACTGTTTTTT CAIRATESNEKLFF
. . TRBJ1-1 TRBV24-1 TGTGCCACCAGGGAGGGGGAGACGAACACTGAAGCTTTCTTT CATREGETNTEAFF